This TCR beta chain was sequenced in a study of blood T cell repertoires in COVID-19. The overall study: Material from acute and convalescent COVID-19 was sourced from the United States, Italy and Spain. PBMCs, B-cell-depleted T cells, or T cells provided the cDNA or gDNA that made up the material.

Per the original data handling: How many nucleated cells were present was estimated from reference gene primer amplification. Generated by immunoSEQ multiplex PCR, the TCRdb table keeps only in-frame clones and is missing some. That table furnishes V, J and clone size, whereas the DNA furnished D and trimming. Among 120,000 to 150,000 clones listed, 85% were seen once. Germline assignment: CDR1 MNHEY and CDR2 SVGAGI. This CDR3 has 15 amino acids. The J segment lost 4 bases and the V segment lost 6 bases, leaving 11 bases of the junction unmatched. The sequenced sample was peripheral blood. The clonotype was recovered from a human donor with acute or convalescent COVID-19. The donor label of this sample is uncertain. J is TRBJ2-7 and V is TRBV6-5, with 8 bases that match TRBD1. CDR3 protein: CASRAQRQGPYEQYV. CDR3 DNA sequence: TGTGCCAGCAGAGCCCAACGACAGGGGCCATACGAGCAGTACGTC.